The 5 T cell receptor beta chains in this list originate from one sample, sequenced in a study of T cell repertoires in cytomegalovirus infection. TCRdb processed the reads anew with MiXCR; each CDR3 protein has one entry. Seen here are hundreds of thousands of distinct CDR3 sequences, approximately 25% observed once, and the top ten hold roughly 8%. Material: CD8+ T cells from PBMCs. These receptors all come from a human donor in good health (CMV status not recorded). Some clones in this sample may be carry-over from other donors' samples.

In this sample, this clonotype turned up a few times. The gene calls are TRBV11-2 and TRBJ2-2; 8 bases map to TRBD1. This CDR3 has 18 amino acids. Germline V gene data show CDR1 as SGHAT and CDR2 as FQNNGV. V trimming: 0 bases; J trimming: 0 bases; junction bases outside the gene matches: 6. The CDR3 DNA reads as TGTGCCAGCAGCTTAGACGCCCGGACAGGGTCGAACACCGGGGAGCTGTTTTTT. It yields the protein CASSLDARTGSNTGELFF.

This chain joins TRBV6-2 or TRBV6-3 and TRBJ1-1; tentatively, D is TRBD1 (6 bases). Trimming left V 4 bases short and J 5 bases short, with 11 bases between. The CDR3 length is 13 residues. CDR1 is MNHEY, CDR2 SVGEGT, per germline. The CDR3 bases are TGTGCCAGCAGTTCCCCAGGGGTGACTGAAGCTTTCTTT. It codes for CASSSPGVTEAFF.

The chain uses TRBV7-8 and TRBJ2-4; no definite D call. The CDR3 length is 13 residues. The germline V and J ends were trimmed by 3 bases and 9 bases, with 12 bases remaining between them. The V gene's germline CDR1 is SGHVS and CDR2 FQNEAQ. The DNA for the CDR3 is TGTGCCAGCAGCTTTAGTACATCGGGCATTCAGTACTTC. This sequence encodes CASSFSTSGIQYF.

The genes are TRBV7-9 and TRBJ2-1, with D unresolved. The germline V gene has CDR1 SEHNR and CDR2 FQNEAQ (reference sequence). Trimming pared 4 bases from V and 7 bases from J, leaving 11 bases between. CDR3 length: 13 residues. CDR3 sequence (DNA): TGTGCCAGCAGCTCCCATCCTATAAATGAGCAGTTCTTC. Protein sequence: CASSSHPINEQFF.

This clonotype was observed a few times. V and J are TRBV7-2 and TRBJ2-5; 8 nucleotides match TRBD2. Germline V gene lookup returns CDR1 SGHTA and CDR2 FQGNSA. The J segment lost 5 bases and the V segment lost 2 bases, leaving 10 bases of the junction unmatched. This CDR3 is 16 amino acids long. CDR3 protein: CASSLPDGGARETQYF. The CDR3 region has the DNA TGTGCCAGCAGCTTACCTGACGGGGGGGCCAGGGAGACCCAGTACTTC.